The 9 T cell receptor beta chains below were found in one sample sequenced in a study of blood T cell repertoires in COVID-19. Clones were sequenced by immunoSEQ multiplex PCR, and TCRdb holds only the in-frame ones, with some missing. Among a few hundred thousand clones, about nine tenths were seen once, and the ten largest hold around 12%. Specimen: peripheral blood. The receptors here all came from a woman in her fifties or sixties with COVID-19, enrolled during active disease.

This clone has just a few counts. The chain joins TRBV19 to TRBJ1-2, with 10 bases lining up with TRBD1. Germline V gene sequence: CDR1 LNHDA, CDR2 SQIVND (reference sequence). Unmatched junction bases numbered 7, after V lost 8 bases and J lost 7 bases. The CDR3 extends over 13 amino acids. The CDR3 bases are TGTGCCAGTTCTGATGACAGGGGGCCTGGCTACACCTTC. The encoded protein is CASSDDRGPGYTF.

For this clone: The same CDR3 can be traced to other DNA sequences in this sample. V is TRBV6-5 and J is TRBJ1-4; D is unresolved. The CDR3 totals 15 residues. V was cut by 0 bases and J by 2 bases, with 7 bases left in between. CDR1 MNHEY and CDR2 SVGAGI come from the germline V gene. Here the CDR3 reads CASSYSGGTNEKLFF. CDR3 DNA: TGTGCCAGCAGTTACTCGGGAGGGACTAATGAAAAACTGTTTTTT.

V is TRBV7-9 and J is TRBJ1-2; the D is unclear. The CDR3 extends over 13 amino acids. V dropped 6 bases and J dropped 6 bases, with 14 bases sitting between them. The germline V gene has CDR1 SEHNR and CDR2 FQNEAQ (reference sequence). CDR3 in DNA: TGTGCCAGCAGTCGGGCGGCGGGTGATGGCTACACCTTC. Translated: CASSRAAGDGYTF.

The genes are TRBV5-6 and TRBJ1-5, with D possibly matching TRBD1 (6 bases). V shed 4 bases and J shed 5 bases, with 19 bases lying between them. Germline values: CDR1 SGHDT, CDR2 YYEEEE. The CDR3 runs to 16 residues. CDR3 sequence (DNA): TGTGCCAGCAGCACCGGGGGGACACCGATAGATCAGCCCCAGCATTTT. It specifies CASSTGGTPIDQPQHF.

The V and J genes are TRBV7-6 and TRBJ2-3; 10 bases align to TRBD2. Germline assignment: CDR1 SGHVS and CDR2 FNYEAQ. The length of the CDR3 is 15 residues. The junction had 6 bases not matched to a gene; V was cut back by 5 bases and J by 4 bases. This CDR3 reads CASSPAGGPSDTQYF. CDR3 coding DNA: TGTGCCAGCAGCCCAGCGGGGGGGCCTTCAGATACGCAGTATTTT.

In its sample, this clone was seen a few times. This rearrangement joins TRBV5-4 to TRBJ1-1; D not certain. The V gene lost 2 bases and the J gene lost 0 bases, with 5 bases spanning the gap. This CDR3 contains 13 residues. Germline assignment: CDR1 SGHNT and CDR2 YYREEE (reference sequence). CDR3 nucleotide sequence: TGTGCCAGCAGCTTTAACATGAACACTGAAGCTTTCTTT. Translation gives CASSFNMNTEAFF.

This clone was counted between two and nine times. The CDR3 protein is CASSLPGLEADTQYF. The CDR3 coding sequence is TGCGCCAGCAGCCTTCCGGGACTAGAAGCAGATACGCAGTATTTT. The chain uses TRBV4-1 and TRBJ2-3, with 8 positions matching TRBD2. Trimming took 4 bases from V and 4 from J; bases not matched to a gene: 7. This CDR3 spans 15 amino acids. The V gene's germline CDR1 is MGHRA and CDR2 YSYEKL.

A few counts support this clone. Other DNA sequences in this sample translate to the same CDR3. This chain uses TRBV6-5 with TRBJ1-1; tentatively, D is TRBD1 (6 bases). The CDR3 has 14 amino acids. Germline assignment: CDR1 MNHEY and CDR2 SVGAGI. V was shortened by 2 bases and J by 5 bases, with 12 bases between the two germline ends. The DNA of the CDR3 is TGTGCCAGCAGTTACAAGGGGGAAGGTACTGAAGCTTTCTTT. It specifies CASSYKGEGTEAFF.

The chain combines TRBV19 with TRBJ2-2, with D maybe TRBD1 (5 bases). Germline V gene sequence: CDR1 LNHDA, CDR2 SQIVND (reference sequence). Trimming cost V 3 bases and J 6 bases, with 14 bases left between them. The CDR3 loop spans 15 amino acids. The CDR3 region has the DNA TGTGCCAGTAGTATCGGTTCAGGGCGGCCCGGGGAGCTGTTTTTT. Its protein is CASSIGSGRPGELFF.